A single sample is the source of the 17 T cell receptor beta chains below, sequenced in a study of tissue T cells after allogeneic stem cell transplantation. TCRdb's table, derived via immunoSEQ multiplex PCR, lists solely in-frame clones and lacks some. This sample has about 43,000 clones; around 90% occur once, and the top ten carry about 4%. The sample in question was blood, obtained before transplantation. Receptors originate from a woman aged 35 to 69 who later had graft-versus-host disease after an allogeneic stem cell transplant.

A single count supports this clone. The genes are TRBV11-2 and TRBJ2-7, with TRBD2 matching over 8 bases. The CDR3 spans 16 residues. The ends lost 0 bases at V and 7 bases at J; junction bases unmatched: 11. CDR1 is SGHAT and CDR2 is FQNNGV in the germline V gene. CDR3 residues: CASSLDRGGRSPEQYF. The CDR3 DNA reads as TGTGCCAGCAGCTTAGATCGGGGCGGGAGGTCCCCTGAGCAGTACTTC.

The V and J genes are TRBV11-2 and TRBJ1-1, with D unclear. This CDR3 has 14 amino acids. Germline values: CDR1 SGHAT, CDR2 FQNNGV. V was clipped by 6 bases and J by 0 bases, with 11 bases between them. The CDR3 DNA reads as TGTGCCAGCAGTGCCGGTGCGGTGAACACTGAAGCTTTCTTT. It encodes CASSAGAVNTEAFF.

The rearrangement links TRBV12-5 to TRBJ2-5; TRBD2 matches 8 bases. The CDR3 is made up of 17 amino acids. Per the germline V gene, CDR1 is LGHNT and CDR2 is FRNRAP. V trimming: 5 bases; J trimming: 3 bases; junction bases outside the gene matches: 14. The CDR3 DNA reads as TGTGCTAGTGGTCTAATATCAAGCGGGAGTGAGGAAGAGACCCAGTACTTC. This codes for CASGLISSGSEEETQYF.

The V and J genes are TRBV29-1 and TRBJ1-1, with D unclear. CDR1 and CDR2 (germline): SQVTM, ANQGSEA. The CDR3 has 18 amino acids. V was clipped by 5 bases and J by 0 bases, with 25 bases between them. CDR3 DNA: TGCAGCGTTTTTCAATTCAGGACTAATTACCAGGTGAACACTGAAGCTTTCTTT. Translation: CSVFQFRTNYQVNTEAFF.

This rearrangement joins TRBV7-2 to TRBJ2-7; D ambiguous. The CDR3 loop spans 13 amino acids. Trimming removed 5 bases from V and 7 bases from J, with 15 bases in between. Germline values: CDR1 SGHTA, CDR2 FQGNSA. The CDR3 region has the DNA TGTGCCAGCAGCCTTCAGTTCTTGAGGGAGCAGTACTTC. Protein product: CASSLQFLREQYF. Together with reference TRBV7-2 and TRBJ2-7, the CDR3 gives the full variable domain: GAGVSQSPSNKVTEKGKDVELRCDPISGHTALYWYRQSLGQGLEFLIYFQGNSAPDKSGLPSDRFSAERTGGSVSTLTIQRTQQEDSAVYLCASSLQFLREQYFGPGTRLTVT.

This CDR3 reads CSVEDRLNTEAFF. CDR3 in DNA: TGCAGCGTGGAGGACAGGCTGAACACTGAAGCTTTCTTT. This chain uses TRBV29-1 with TRBJ1-1; TRBD1 agrees at 7 bases. The CDR3 is 13 amino acids. Germline V lookup: CDR1 SQVTM, CDR2 ANQGSEA. V shed 6 bases and J 0 bases; nucleotides not matched to a gene: 4.

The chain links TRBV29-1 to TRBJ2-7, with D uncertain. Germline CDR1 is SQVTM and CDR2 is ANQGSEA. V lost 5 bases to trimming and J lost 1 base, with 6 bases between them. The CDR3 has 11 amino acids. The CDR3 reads CSVTWSYEQYF. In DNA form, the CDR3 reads TGCAGCGTTACCTGGTCCTACGAGCAGTACTTC.

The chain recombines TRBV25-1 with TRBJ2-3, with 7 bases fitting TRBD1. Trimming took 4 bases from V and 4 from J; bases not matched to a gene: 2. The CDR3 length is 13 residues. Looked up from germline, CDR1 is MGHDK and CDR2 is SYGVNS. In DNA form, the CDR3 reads TGTGCCAGCAGTGGCACAGGGGCAGATACGCAGTATTTT. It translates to CASSGTGADTQYF.

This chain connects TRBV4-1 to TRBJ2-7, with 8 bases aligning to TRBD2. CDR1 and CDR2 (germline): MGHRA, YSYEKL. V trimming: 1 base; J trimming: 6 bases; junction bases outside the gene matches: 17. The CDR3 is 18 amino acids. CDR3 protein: CASSQGQWSGGRSFEQYF. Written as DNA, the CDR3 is TGCGCCAGCAGCCAAGGGCAGTGGAGTGGCGGGAGGAGCTTCGAGCAGTACTTC.

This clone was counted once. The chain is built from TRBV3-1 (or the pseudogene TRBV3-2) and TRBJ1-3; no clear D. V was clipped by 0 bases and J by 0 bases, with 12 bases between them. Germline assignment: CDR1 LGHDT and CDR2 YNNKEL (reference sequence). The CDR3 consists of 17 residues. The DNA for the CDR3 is TGTGCCAGCAGCCAAGATGTAATGGGGAACTCTGGAAACACCATATATTTT. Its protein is CASSQDVMGNSGNTIYF.

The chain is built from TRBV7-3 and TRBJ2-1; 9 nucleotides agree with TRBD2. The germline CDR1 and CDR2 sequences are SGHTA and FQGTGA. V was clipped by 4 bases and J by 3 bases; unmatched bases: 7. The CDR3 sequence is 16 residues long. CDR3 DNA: TGTGCCAGCAGCTATTCCGGGCGGGAGGGCTACAATGAGCAGTTCTTC. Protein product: CASSYSGREGYNEQFF.

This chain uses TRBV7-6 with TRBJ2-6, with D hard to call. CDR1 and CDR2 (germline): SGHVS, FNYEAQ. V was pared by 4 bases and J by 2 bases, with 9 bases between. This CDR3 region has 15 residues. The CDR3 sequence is CASSSPRTGANVLTF. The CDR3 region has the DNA TGTGCCAGCAGCTCTCCACGAACTGGGGCCAACGTCCTGACTTTC.

The CDR3 DNA reads as TGTGCCAGCAGCTATGGACAAGATAAGGGGGAAGAGCAGTACTTC. This translates into CASSYGQDKGEEQYF. The J gene is TRBJ2-7, the V gene TRBV7-2, with D perhaps matching TRBD1 (6 bases). The CDR3 loop spans 15 amino acids. Germline loops: CDR1 SGHTA, CDR2 FQGNSA. Trimming left V 4 bases short and J 7 bases short, with 20 bases between.

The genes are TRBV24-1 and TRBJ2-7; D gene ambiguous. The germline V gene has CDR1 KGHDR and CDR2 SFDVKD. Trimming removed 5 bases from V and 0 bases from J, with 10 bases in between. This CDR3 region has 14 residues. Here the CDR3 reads CATSASGSSYEQYF. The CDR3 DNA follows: TGTGCCACCAGTGCGTCGGGCAGCTCCTACGAGCAGTACTTC.

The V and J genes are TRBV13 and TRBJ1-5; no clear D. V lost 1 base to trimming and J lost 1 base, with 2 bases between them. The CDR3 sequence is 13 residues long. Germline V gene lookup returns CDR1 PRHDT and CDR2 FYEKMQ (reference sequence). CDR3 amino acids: CASSLASNQPQHF. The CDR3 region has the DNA TGTGCCAGCAGCTTAGCAAGCAATCAGCCCCAGCATTTT.

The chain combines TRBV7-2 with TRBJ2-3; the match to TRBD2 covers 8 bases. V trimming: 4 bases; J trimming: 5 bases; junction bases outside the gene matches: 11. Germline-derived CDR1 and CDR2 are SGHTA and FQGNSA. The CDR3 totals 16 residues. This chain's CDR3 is CASSSKQAGVGDTQYF. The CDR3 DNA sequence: TGTGCCAGCAGCTCAAAGCAAGCGGGAGTAGGAGATACGCAGTATTTT.

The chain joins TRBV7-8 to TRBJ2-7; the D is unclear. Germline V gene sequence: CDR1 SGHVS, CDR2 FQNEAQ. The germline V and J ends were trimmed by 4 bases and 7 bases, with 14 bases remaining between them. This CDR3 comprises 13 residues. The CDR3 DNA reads TGTGCCAGCAGCTGGACCCCCCTGGGGGAGCAGTACTTC. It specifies CASSWTPLGEQYF.